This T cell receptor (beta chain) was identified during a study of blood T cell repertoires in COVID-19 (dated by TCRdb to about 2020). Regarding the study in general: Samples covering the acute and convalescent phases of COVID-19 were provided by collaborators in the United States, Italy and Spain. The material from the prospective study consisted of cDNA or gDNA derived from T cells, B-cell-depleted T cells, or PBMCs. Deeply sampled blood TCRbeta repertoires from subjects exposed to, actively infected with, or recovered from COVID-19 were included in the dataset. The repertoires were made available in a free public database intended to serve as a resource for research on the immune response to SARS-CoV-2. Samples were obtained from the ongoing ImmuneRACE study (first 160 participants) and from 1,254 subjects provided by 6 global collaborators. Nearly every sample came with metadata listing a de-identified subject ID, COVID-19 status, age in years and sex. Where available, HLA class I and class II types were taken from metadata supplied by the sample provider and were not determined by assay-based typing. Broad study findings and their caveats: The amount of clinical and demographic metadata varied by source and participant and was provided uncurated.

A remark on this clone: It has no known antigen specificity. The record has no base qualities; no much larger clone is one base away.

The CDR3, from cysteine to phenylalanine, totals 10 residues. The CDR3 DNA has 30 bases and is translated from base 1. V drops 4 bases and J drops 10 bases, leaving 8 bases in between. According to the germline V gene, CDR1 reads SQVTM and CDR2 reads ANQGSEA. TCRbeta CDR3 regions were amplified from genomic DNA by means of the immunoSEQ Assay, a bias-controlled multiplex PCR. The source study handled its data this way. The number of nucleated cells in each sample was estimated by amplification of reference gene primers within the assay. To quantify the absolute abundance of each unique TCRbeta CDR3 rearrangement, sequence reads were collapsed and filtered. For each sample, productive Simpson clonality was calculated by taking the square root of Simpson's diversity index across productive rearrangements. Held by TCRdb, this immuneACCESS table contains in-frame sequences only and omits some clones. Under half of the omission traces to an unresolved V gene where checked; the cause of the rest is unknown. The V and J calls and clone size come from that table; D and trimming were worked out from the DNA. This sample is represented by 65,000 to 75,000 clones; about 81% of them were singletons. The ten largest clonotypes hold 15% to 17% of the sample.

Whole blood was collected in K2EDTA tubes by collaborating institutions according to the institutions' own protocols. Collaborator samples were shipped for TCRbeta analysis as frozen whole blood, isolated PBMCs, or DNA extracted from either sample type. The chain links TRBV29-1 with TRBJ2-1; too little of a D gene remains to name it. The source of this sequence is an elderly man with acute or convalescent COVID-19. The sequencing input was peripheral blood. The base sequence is TGCAGCGTTGCCGGAGTAGAGCAGTTCTTC. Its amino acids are CSVAGVEQFF.